Below, one TCR beta chain is given with its context. This specimen includes other DNA sequences encoding the same CDR3. Within Nashville, Tennessee resided all donors, each a Caucasian adult. Partitioning of CD4+ cells yielded a CD45RA+ naive subset and a CD45RA-negative memory subset. The method was immunoSEQ multiplex PCR; TCRdb's version includes in-frame clones alone and lacks a portion of them. The data contain almost 750,000 clones, around 70% of them singletons. These data are taken from a study of shared clonotypes between healthy human individuals. This CDR3 spans 13 amino acids. Germline CDR1 is WNHNN and CDR2 is SYGVQD (reference sequence). V lost 2 bases and J 4 bases, leaving 6 bases between the germline ends.

Specimen: memory CD4+ T cells sorted from blood. The subset here: CD45RA-negative fraction. The gene calls are TRBV10-1 and TRBJ2-1; D is undetermined. The clonotype was recovered from a woman in her 30s in good health. The CDR3 sequence is CASSEGLYNEQFF. As DNA, the CDR3 is TGCGCCAGCAGTGAGGGCCTATACAATGAGCAGTTCTTC.